These 21 T cell receptor beta chains share one sample of origin, sequenced in a study of CD8 T cells in Susac syndrome. Reverse transcription used roughly 0.5 to 1 ug RNA and random hexamers. A single record per CDR3 protein comes from TCRdb applying MiXCR to the immunoSEQ multiplex PCR reads. Of 250,000 to 300,000 distinct CDR3 sequences listed, about 82% are singletons. The sample was CD8+ T cells from PBMCs. The origin of the receptors is a human donor with multiple sclerosis.

The gene calls are TRBV9 and TRBJ2-3, with D unclear. The V gene's germline CDR1 is SGDLS and CDR2 YYNGEE. This CDR3 has 14 residues. The V end lost 0 bases, the J end lost 2 bases, and 7 bases lay between the germline ends. CDR3 in amino acids: CASSVEAPTDTQYF. The CDR3 region has the DNA TGTGCCAGCAGCGTAGAAGCCCCCACAGATACGCAGTATTTT.

The J gene is TRBJ1-4, the V gene TRBV7-6; D perhaps matches TRBD1 (5 bases). The CDR3 spans 19 residues. Trimming removed 2 bases from V and 0 bases from J, with 19 bases in between. From germline, CDR1 is SGHVS and CDR2 FNYEAQ. The CDR3 bases are TGTGCCAGCAGCTTAACCCCCGGGACGGAACCTGCAACTAATGAAAAACTGTTTTTT. Protein product: CASSLTPGTEPATNEKLFF.

This clonotype turned up a few times. The CDR3 sequence: CASSYGQGNYGYTF. In DNA, the CDR3 is TGTGCCAGCAGTTACGGACAGGGGAACTATGGCTACACCTTC. J is TRBJ1-2 and V is TRBV6-5, with 9 nucleotides matching TRBD1. The CDR3 extends over 14 amino acids. With V trimmed by 2 bases and J by 2 bases, 0 bases remained unmatched. Germline CDR1 reads MNHEY; CDR2 reads SVGAGI.

A few counts support this clonotype. The CDR3 nucleotides are TGTGCCAGCAGCCTGCCGTTGGCCTCCCAAGAGACCCAGTACTTC. It codes for CASSLPLASQETQYF. The V call is TRBV13, the J call TRBJ2-5; D is ambiguous. CDR1 is PRHDT, CDR2 FYEKMQ, per germline (reference sequence). This CDR3 has 15 residues. Trimming took 5 bases from V and 1 from J, leaving 14 bases between them.

The J gene is TRBJ2-4, the V gene TRBV28; D is perhaps TRBD1 or TRBD2 (5 bases each). This CDR3 contains 13 residues. The V end lost 5 bases, the J end lost 9 bases, and 14 bases lay between the germline ends. Germline values: CDR1 MDHEN, CDR2 SYDVKM. CDR3: CASSLGSGSIQYF. In DNA, the CDR3 is TGTGCCAGCAGTCTCGGATCAGGGAGCATTCAGTACTTC.

The chain carries TRBV28 and TRBJ2-7, with TRBD1 identical over 11 bases. Germline V gene data show CDR1 as MDHEN and CDR2 as SYDVKM. The CDR3 is 16 residues long. J gave up 6 bases and V 6 bases, and 13 bases lay outside the gene matches. The CDR3 region is CASSDTPGQGDGEQYF. In DNA form, the CDR3 reads TGTGCCAGCAGCGATACTCCGGGACAGGGGGACGGCGAGCAGTACTTC.

This chain connects TRBV28 to TRBJ2-7; 9 positions agree with TRBD1. The CDR3 loop spans 15 amino acids. V shed 5 bases, J shed 4 bases, and the junction held 9 bases outside the gene matches. CDR1 is MDHEN and CDR2 is SYDVKM in the germline V gene. CDR3 nucleotide sequence: TGTGCCAGCAGTCGGAGGGACAGGGAAATTTACGAGCAGTACTTC. Translation gives CASSRRDREIYEQYF.

The rearrangement joins TRBV27 to TRBJ1-1; D gene ambiguous. Germline V lookup: CDR1 MNHEY, CDR2 SMNVEV (reference sequence). The CDR3 spans 16 residues. V lost 5 bases and J lost 1, with 17 bases in between. The CDR3 DNA reads as TGTGCCAGCAGTGCCCGCCCGACCCGGAGGAACACTGAAGCTTTCTTT. Protein sequence: CASSARPTRRNTEAFF.

The chain joins TRBV6-5 to TRBJ2-5; D might be TRBD2 (5 bases). Trimming stripped 4 bases from V and 4 bases from J, with 16 bases between. The CDR3 loop spans 15 amino acids. Looked up from germline, CDR1 is MNHEY and CDR2 is SVGAGI. The CDR3 coding sequence is TGTGCCAGCAGTTCAACTACTAGTCCTTCAGAGACCCAGTACTTC. It specifies CASSSTTSPSETQYF.

The chain combines TRBV20-1 with TRBJ2-3, with no clear D. Trimming left V 1 base short and J 4 bases short, with 9 bases between. The CDR3 has 13 residues. The germline CDR1 and CDR2 sequences are DFQATT and SNEGSKA (reference sequence). CDR3 bases: TGCAGTGCTAGAGGAAGCGTTGCAGATACGCAGTATTTT. Amino acid sequence: CSARGSVADTQYF.

The V and J genes are TRBV4-3 and TRBJ2-7, with 7 positions matching TRBD1. There are 15 residues in the CDR3. V was clipped by 0 bases and J by 4 bases; unmatched bases: 6. Germline V gives CDR1 LGHNA, CDR2 YSLEER. DNA for the CDR3: TGCGCCAGCAGCCAAGATGGGACAGCTTATTACGAGCAGTACTTC. Amino acid sequence: CASSQDGTAYYEQYF.

V gene TRBV9 combines with J gene TRBJ1-3, with D unresolved. Looked up from germline, CDR1 is SGDLS and CDR2 is YYNGEE. The ends were cut back, 0 bases at V and 0 bases at J, with 7 bases in the middle. This CDR3 contains 15 residues. The CDR3 DNA sequence: TGTGCCAGCAGCGTAGAGTTTACCTCTGGAAACACCATATATTTT. This sequence encodes CASSVEFTSGNTIYF.

As to this clonotype: At one end the junction does not follow the germline gene, possibly because of a read error. The chain joins TRBV15 to TRBJ2-7; D is perhaps TRBD1 or TRBD2 (5 bases each). CDR3 size: 15 residues. The germline V gene encodes CDR1 LNHNV and CDR2 YYDKDF (reference sequence). DNA for the CDR3: TGTGCCACCAGCGGAGAGGGTGGGCAGGGTACCGAGCAGTACTTC. Protein: CATSGEGGQGTEQYF.

The V call is TRBV5-6, the J call TRBJ1-5; D call uncertain. V was shortened by 2 bases and J by 5 bases, with 8 bases between the two germline ends. Germline values: CDR1 SGHDT, CDR2 YYEEEE. The CDR3 spans 13 residues. The CDR3 DNA sequence: TGTGCCAGCAGCTTTGGTATCGATCAGCCCCAGCATTTT. The encoded protein is CASSFGIDQPQHF.

V is TRBV29-1 and J is TRBJ2-5; D perhaps matches TRBD2 (6 bases). This CDR3 is built from 16 residues. The V gene lost 8 bases and the J gene lost 3 bases, with 25 bases spanning the gap. CDR1 is SQVTM, CDR2 ANQGSEA, per germline. CDR3 DNA: TGCAGCCTGGCTCGGGCTAGCGCGAGTGGGGAAGAGACCCAGTACTTC. This codes for CSLARASASGEETQYF.

V gene TRBV21-1 combines with J gene TRBJ2-3; TRBD2 was called by the table and not checked on the DNA. TRBV21-1 is termed a pseudogene. The CDR3 sequence is 16 residues long. The CDR3 coding sequence is TGTGCCAGCAGCCCCCCTAGCGGGAGGAGCGCAGATACGCAGTATTTT. Translation: CASSPPSGRSADTQYF.

This rearrangement joins TRBV7-9 to TRBJ2-1, with TRBD2 matching 7 bases. V gave up 4 bases and J gave up 3 bases; unmatched junction bases: 3. Germline loops: CDR1 SEHNR, CDR2 FQNEAQ (reference sequence). This CDR3 contains 14 residues. The CDR3 is CASSSGGNYNEQFF. CDR3 DNA sequence: TGTGCCAGCAGCTCCGGGGGGAACTACAATGAGCAGTTCTTC.

V and J are TRBV12-5 and TRBJ1-1; 7 bases are a match to TRBD1. CDR1 is LGHNT and CDR2 is FRNRAP in the germline V gene. The CDR3 runs to 13 residues. Trimming took 6 bases from V and 3 from J; bases not matched to a gene: 4. The CDR3 DNA is TGTGCTAGTGGAGAGGGGGCGCACACTGAAGCTTTCTTT. Translation gives CASGEGAHTEAFF.

V is TRBV29-1 and J is TRBJ2-3; tentatively, D is TRBD1 (5 bases). CDR1 is SQVTM, CDR2 ANQGSEA, per germline. With 7 bases removed from V and 0 bases from J, the gap between germline ends came to 20 bases. The CDR3 has 16 amino acids. The CDR3 region is CSAVEFDRTSTDTQYF. The CDR3 DNA follows: TGCAGCGCCGTGGAGTTTGACAGAACTAGCACAGATACGCAGTATTTT.

This sequence joins TRBV6-2 or TRBV6-3 and TRBJ1-5; 9 bases agree with TRBD1. Unmatched junction bases numbered 17, after V lost 8 bases and J lost 6 bases. This CDR3 contains 17 residues. Germline V lookup: CDR1 MNHEY, CDR2 SVGEGT. CDR3 loop: CASLPQAGTGLSQPQHF. The CDR3 region has the DNA TGTGCCAGCCTCCCCCAAGCCGGGACAGGGCTTAGTCAGCCCCAGCATTTT.

The gene calls are TRBV7-9 and TRBJ2-7; D might be TRBD2 (6 bases). This CDR3 has 14 residues. The V gene's germline CDR1 is SEHNR and CDR2 FQNEAQ (reference sequence). The V gene lost 4 bases and the J gene lost 1 base, with 11 bases spanning the gap. In DNA, the CDR3 is TGTGCCAGCAGCTGGCGGGACCGATCCTACGAGCAGTACTTC. It specifies CASSWRDRSYEQYF.